These 22 T cell receptor beta chains were all obtained from the same sample, sequenced in a study of spatial heterogeneity in lung cancer. Study-level points and caveats: The study found that expanded intratumoral alpha and beta TCR counts tracked tumor mutation counts.

As to time point: sample taken at primary tumor resection. These receptors have no known antigen. TCRdb itself ran the 5' RACE reads through MiXCR, one entry per CDR3 protein. The sample includes roughly 23,000 distinct CDR3 sequences, 4.8% of them seen just once. The source was lung tumor tissue, collected at surgery. These receptors were obtained from a male donor with early-stage non-small cell lung cancer.

This clonotype was seen ten or more times. V usage is TRBV2 and J usage is TRBJ2-3, with D possibly being TRBD1 (5 bases). The V end lost 7 bases, the J end lost 3 bases, and 8 bases lay between the germline ends. This CDR3 region has 12 residues. CDR1 and CDR2 from the germline V gene are SNHLY and FYNNEI. CDR3 amino acids: CASNQGTDTQYF. For the CDR3, the DNA is TGTGCCAGCAATCAGGGAACAGATACGCAGTATTTT.

V usage is TRBV18 and J usage is TRBJ2-7; the match to TRBD1 covers 7 bases. CDR1 is KGHSH, CDR2 LQKENI, per germline. The CDR3 has 15 residues. V trimming: 6 bases; J trimming: 2 bases; junction bases outside the gene matches: 10. The CDR3 sequence is CASSRRDSFPYEQYF. The CDR3, as DNA: TGTGCCAGCTCCCGTCGGGACAGTTTTCCCTACGAGCAGTACTTC.

At least ten counts were recorded for this clonotype. This sequence joins TRBV6-2 or TRBV6-3 and TRBJ2-4; the D gene is possibly TRBD1 (5 bases). Germline CDR1 MNHEY, CDR2 SVGEGT. Trimming stripped 2 bases from V and 0 bases from J, with 17 bases between. This CDR3 has 18 amino acids. The CDR3 DNA reads TGTGCCAGCAGTTACCCCGCCGACAGAACCTTAGCCAAAAACATTCAGTACTTC. It is translated as CASSYPADRTLAKNIQYF.

In this sample, this clonotype turned up many times. V usage is TRBV12-3 or TRBV12-4 and J usage is TRBJ2-7; no definite D call. V lost 4 bases, J lost 3 bases, and 16 bases lay in between. The CDR3 runs 15 residues. DNA of the CDR3: TGTGCCAGCAGTTCTCTGGACGGAGCCCACTACGAGCAGTACTTC. It specifies CASSSLDGAHYEQYF.

About this clonotype itself: This could be a read error, since a much larger clone is one nucleotide away. The J gene is TRBJ2-1, the V gene TRBV5-1; tentatively, D is TRBD2 (6 bases). Per the germline V gene, CDR1 is SGHRS and CDR2 is YFSETQ. Trimming took off 4 bases at V and 6 bases at J, with 17 bases between the two ends. There are 15 residues in the CDR3. The CDR3 region is CASSPGGWEVNEQFF. CDR3 sequence (DNA): TGCGCCAGCAGCCCCGGAGGGTGGGAGGTCAATGAGCAGTTCTTC.

This clonotype occurred many times. This rearrangement joins TRBV9 to TRBJ2-7; 7 positions agree with TRBD2. There are 16 residues in the CDR3. In germline, CDR1 is SGDLS, CDR2 YYNGEE. V shed 3 bases, J shed 1 base, and the junction held 10 bases outside the gene matches. The CDR3 sequence is CASSARDYDASYEQYF. CDR3 DNA sequence: TGTGCCAGCAGCGCACGGGACTACGACGCGTCCTACGAGCAGTACTTC.

This clonotype was seen many times. The chain combines TRBV3-1 with TRBJ2-4, with TRBD1 matching 8 bases. This CDR3 region has 17 residues. Looked up from germline, CDR1 is LGHDT and CDR2 is YNNKEL (reference sequence). The V and J ends lost 4 bases and 3 bases, in that order; junction bases with no gene match: 11. This CDR3 is CASSPRQGQGDKNIQYF. CDR3 bases: TGTGCCAGCAGCCCCAGACAGGGGCAAGGTGACAAAAACATTCAGTACTTC.

This clonotype came up many times. The CDR3 DNA is TGTGCCAGCTGCCCCCCGACATACGAAAAACTGTTTTTT. Translated: CASCPPTYEKLFF. The V gene is TRBV2, the J gene TRBJ1-4; no firm D call. The V gene's germline CDR1 is SNHLY and CDR2 FYNNEI. With 8 bases removed from V and 8 bases from J, the gap between germline ends came to 15 bases. The CDR3 is made up of 13 amino acids.

This clonotype was recorded at least ten times. The V and J genes are TRBV10-2 and TRBJ2-7, with TRBD2 as a possible D gene (7 bases). CDR3 size: 17 residues. Trimming removed 5 bases at V and 5 bases at J, with 25 bases between. Germline V gives CDR1 WSHSY, CDR2 SAAADI. The chain's CDR3 is CASSLHREGPTLDEQYF. The CDR3 DNA reads as TGCGCCAGCAGTCTCCACAGGGAGGGGCCGACGCTGGACGAGCAGTACTTC.

This clonotype was counted between two and nine times. The chain links TRBV7-9 to TRBJ1-5, with D hard to call. The CDR3 has 13 residues. Germline CDR1 is SEHNR and CDR2 is FQNEAQ (reference sequence). Trimming pared 1 base from V and 5 bases from J, leaving 6 bases between. The CDR3 here is CASSLGGHQPQHF. DNA of the CDR3: TGTGCCAGCAGCTTAGGGGGTCATCAGCCCCAGCATTTT.

This clonotype was recorded a few times. The V call is TRBV6-5, the J call TRBJ2-5; D ambiguous. CDR1 MNHEY and CDR2 SVGAGI come from the germline V gene. This CDR3 is 13 amino acids long. Trimming left V 1 base short and J 5 bases short, with 8 bases between. This CDR3 reads CASSYFAGETQYF. The CDR3 nucleotides read TGTGCCAGCAGTTACTTTGCTGGGGAGACCCAGTACTTC.

Many counts were recorded for this clonotype. The V gene is TRBV20-1, the J gene TRBJ2-3, with TRBD2 identical over 9 bases. The CDR3 runs to 15 residues. The V gene's germline CDR1 is DFQATT and CDR2 SNEGSKA (reference sequence). V shed 5 bases and J 6 bases; nucleotides not matched to a gene: 12. CDR3: CSARRASGMADTQYF. In DNA, the CDR3 is TGCAGTGCTCGACGGGCTAGCGGGATGGCGGATACGCAGTATTTT.

This clonotype has ten or more counts. The rearrangement links TRBV5-1 to TRBJ2-5; no clear D gene. Trimming pared 4 bases from V and 5 bases from J, leaving 6 bases between. This CDR3 is 11 amino acids long. Per the germline V gene, CDR1 is SGHRS and CDR2 is YFSETQ. In DNA, the CDR3 is TGCGCCAGCAGCGTGGAGGAGACCCAGTACTTC. Translated: CASSVEETQYF.

The chain couples TRBV10-3 to TRBJ2-1, with 9 nucleotides matching TRBD2. Trimming cost V 2 bases and J 9 bases; bases outside gene matches: 14. CDR1 is ENHRY and CDR2 is SYGVKD in the germline V gene. This CDR3 is built from 17 residues. The CDR3 nucleotides are TGTGCCATCAGTGAGCTGGGGGAAATAGCGGGAGAGGGTGAGCAGTTCTTC. It translates to CAISELGEIAGEGEQFF.

At least ten counts were recorded for this clonotype. The chain links TRBV29-1 to TRBJ1-2, with a tentative D call TRBD1 (6 bases). This CDR3 is 13 amino acids long. Trimming stripped 7 bases from V and 5 bases from J, with 17 bases between. Germline-derived CDR1 and CDR2 are SQVTM and ANQGSEA. CDR3 sequence (DNA): TGCAGCGCAGTGGGCGACAGGAAATATGGCTACACCTTC. Protein product: CSAVGDRKYGYTF.

The table lists this clonotype with many counts. The chain employs TRBV15 and TRBJ1-5, with D possibly being TRBD1 (5 bases). The CDR3 length is 14 residues. Germline V gives CDR1 LNHNV, CDR2 YYDKDF (reference sequence). Trimming removed 4 bases from V and 3 bases from J, with 10 bases in between. CDR3 region: CATSTGHTNQPQHF. CDR3 DNA sequence: TGTGCCACCAGCACCGGACATACCAATCAGCCCCAGCATTTT.

This clonotype showed up many times. The chain carries TRBV29-1 and TRBJ1-5, with TRBD1 matching 8 bases. V lost 4 bases and J lost 5; bases outside the gene matches: 10. Germline V gene data show CDR1 as SQVTM and CDR2 as ANQGSEA. The CDR3 loop spans 15 amino acids. For the CDR3, the DNA is TGCAGCGTTGGCGCCGGACAGGGAGCGGATCAGCCCCAGCATTTT. Translated, it gives CSVGAGQGADQPQHF.

This clonotype was seen ten or more times. The junction shows a germline mismatch at one end, possibly a read error. The chain recombines TRBV7-9 with TRBJ2-4; 8 nucleotides align to TRBD1. CDR1 and CDR2 from the germline V gene are SEHNR and FQNEAQ (reference sequence). This CDR3 spans 13 amino acids. The CDR3 reads CASSLASGTGQNF. In DNA, the CDR3 is TGTGCCAGCAGCTTAGCTTCGGGGACAGGACAGAACTTC.

This clonotype appeared many times. V is TRBV9 and J is TRBJ1-1; 12 positions match TRBD1. Trimming cost V 4 bases and J 5 bases; bases outside gene matches: 9. Germline V lookup: CDR1 SGDLS, CDR2 YYNGEE. The CDR3 covers 16 residues. CDR3 loop: CASSPWDRGHGTEAFF. In nucleotides, the CDR3 is TGTGCCAGCAGCCCATGGGACAGGGGGCATGGAACTGAAGCTTTCTTT.

Many counts were recorded for this clonotype. The chain uses TRBV20-1 and TRBJ2-1; D might be TRBD1 or TRBD2, each matching 5 bases. The CDR3 spans 13 residues. With 4 bases removed from V and 5 bases from J, the gap between germline ends came to 12 bases. The germline CDR1 and CDR2 sequences are DFQATT and SNEGSKA (reference sequence). DNA for the CDR3: TGCAGTGCTACCGGGACGCGCGACAATGAGCAGTTCTTC. It translates to CSATGTRDNEQFF.

This clonotype was recorded at least ten times. The chain uses TRBV28 and TRBJ1-1, with a tentative D call TRBD1 (5 bases). Germline values: CDR1 MDHEN, CDR2 SYDVKM. The CDR3 has 16 residues. V lost 4 bases, J lost 4 bases, and 19 bases lay in between. CDR3 region: CASSYGAIGAATEAFF. CDR3 sequence (DNA): TGTGCCAGCAGTTATGGTGCGATAGGGGCGGCCACTGAAGCTTTCTTT.

There are many counts of this clonotype. The chain joins TRBV27 to TRBJ2-7, with D maybe TRBD2 (6 bases). CDR1 and CDR2 (germline): MNHEY, SMNVEV (reference sequence). The CDR3 length is 13 residues. Trimming removed 9 bases at V and 7 bases at J, with 19 bases between. As DNA, the CDR3 is TGTGCCAGTGGAGGGGAAGACTTGCGGGAGCAGTACTTC. Translating gives CASGGEDLREQYF.